Each of the 23 T cell receptor beta chains below was sequenced from the same sample in a study of spatial heterogeneity in lung cancer. TCRdb analysed the 5' RACE reads with MiXCR anew, one entry per CDR3 protein. The profile shows 9,500 to 15,000 distinct CDR3 sequences, roughly an eighth of them singletons. Stated time point: sample taken at primary tumor resection. Tumor, nontumor lung or frozen PBMC supplied whole RNA, sequenced without sorting. Sequences were derived from PBMCs, sampled at surgery. These receptors originate from a female donor with early-stage non-small cell lung cancer.

This rearrangement joins TRBV12-3 or TRBV12-4 to TRBJ2-2; 9 positions agree with TRBD1. CDR3 length: 15 amino acids. V dropped 4 bases and J dropped 5; count of bases not matched to a gene: 5. CDR3 coding DNA: TGTGCCAGCAGTTCCGGACAGGGGAGGACCGGGGAGCTGTTTTTT. Protein sequence: CASSSGQGRTGELFF.

This clonotype has a count of ten or more. This chain connects TRBV14 to TRBJ2-2; D not certain. CDR1 SGHDN and CDR2 FVKESK come from the germline V gene. The V end was cut by 3 bases, the J end by 0 bases, with 8 bases between. This CDR3 comprises 15 residues. The DNA of the CDR3 is TGTGCCAGCAGCCATCCCCGTTCGAACACCGGGGAGCTGTTTTTT. Translation gives CASSHPRSNTGELFF.

This clonotype rates as medium-sized. The rearrangement joins TRBV5-5 to TRBJ2-5; a weak D match, TRBD1 (5 bases). Trimming took 4 bases from V and 4 from J, leaving 14 bases between them. In germline, CDR1 is SGHKS, CDR2 YYEKEE (reference sequence). This CDR3 is 14 amino acids long. The CDR3 region is CASSPSQGRETQYF. For the CDR3, the DNA is TGTGCCAGCAGCCCAAGTCAGGGTAGAGAGACCCAGTACTTC.

This clonotype has ten or more counts. This rearrangement joins TRBV3-1 to TRBJ1-1, with D perhaps matching TRBD1 (6 bases). V was trimmed by 3 bases and J by 4 bases, leaving 9 bases between them. The CDR3 has 13 residues. The germline CDR1 and CDR2 sequences are LGHDT and YNNKEL (reference sequence). CDR3 region: CASSHGGSTEAFF. The DNA of the CDR3 is TGTGCCAGCAGCCATGGGGGCAGCACTGAAGCTTTCTTT.

This clonotype rates as medium-sized. The J gene is TRBJ1-1, the V gene TRBV29-1, with unresolved D. With 8 bases removed from V and 6 bases from J, the gap between germline ends came to 16 bases. This CDR3 comprises 12 residues. Germline-derived CDR1 and CDR2 are SQVTM and ANQGSEA. The CDR3: CSSDRAGAEAFF. Written as DNA, the CDR3 is TGCAGCTCTGATCGGGCAGGCGCTGAAGCTTTCTTT.

V is TRBV2 and J is TRBJ2-4; no definite D call. Per germline, CDR1 SNHLY and CDR2 FYNNEI. The CDR3 covers 13 residues. Trimming shortened V by 6 bases and J by 8 bases, and 14 bases separated the two germline ends. This chain's CDR3 is CASRSDPRDIQYF. CDR3 sequence (DNA): TGTGCCAGCAGATCGGACCCCCGGGACATTCAGTACTTC.

This clonotype was recorded a few times. The chain uses TRBV29-1 and TRBJ2-7; weak D call: TRBD1 (5 bases). This CDR3 region has 14 residues. CDR1 is SQVTM and CDR2 is ANQGSEA in the germline V gene. Between the trimmed V and J ends, which lost 4 bases and 2 bases, there was a span of 15 bases. CDR3 protein: CSVVAGQPPYEQYF. The CDR3 DNA follows: TGCAGCGTTGTGGCAGGGCAACCTCCCTACGAGCAGTACTTC.

In DNA, the CDR3 is TGTGCCAGCAGCTCTACAGGGGAATCTGGAAACACCATATATTTT. The encoded protein is CASSSTGESGNTIYF. V and J are TRBV13 and TRBJ1-3; 7 positions agree with TRBD1. The germline V gene has CDR1 PRHDT and CDR2 FYEKMQ (reference sequence). The CDR3 consists of 15 residues. The V gene end was trimmed by 4 bases and the J gene end by 1 base; junction bases not matched to a gene: 4.

The rearrangement joins TRBV20-1 to TRBJ1-2; D gene unclear. CDR3 length: 14 residues. V gave up 0 bases and J gave up 7 bases, with 15 bases separating them. CDR1 and CDR2 (germline): DFQATT, SNEGSKA (reference sequence). CDR3 protein: CSARESLGLFGYTF. CDR3 nucleotide sequence: TGCAGTGCTAGAGAGTCTCTGGGCCTATTTGGCTACACCTTC.

Sample share makes this clonotype medium-sized. The V and J genes are TRBV5-4 and TRBJ2-2; the match to TRBD2 covers 11 bases. Germline assignment: CDR1 SGHNT and CDR2 YYREEE (reference sequence). V trimming: 5 bases; J trimming: 5 bases; junction bases outside the gene matches: 8. This CDR3 region has 16 residues. CDR3 in DNA: TGTGCCAGCAGATTAGGGACTAGCGGAGGGACCGGGGAGCTGTTTTTT. Protein: CASRLGTSGGTGELFF.

This clonotype has just a few counts. The genes are TRBV28 and TRBJ2-1; the D gene is possibly TRBD2 (6 bases). This CDR3 is 13 amino acids long. The germline V and J ends were trimmed by 7 bases and 4 bases, with 11 bases remaining between them. CDR1 is MDHEN and CDR2 is SYDVKM in the germline V gene. CDR3: CASMSGVYNEQFF. As DNA, the CDR3 is TGTGCCAGCATGTCGGGAGTTTACAATGAGCAGTTCTTC.

This clonotype has at least ten counts. The V gene is TRBV7-2, the J gene TRBJ2-1, with 9 bases that match TRBD1. The CDR3 length is 16 residues. V lost 3 bases and J lost 0; bases outside the gene matches: 3. CDR1 is SGHTA and CDR2 is FQGNSA in the germline V gene. For the CDR3, the DNA is TGTGCCAGCAGCTTGCGGGGACAGGGCTCCTACAATGAGCAGTTCTTC. This codes for CASSLRGQGSYNEQFF.

Relative to its sample, this clonotype is medium-sized. V usage is TRBV19 and J usage is TRBJ1-4, with D tentatively TRBD1 (6 bases). Germline assignment: CDR1 LNHDA and CDR2 SQIVND (reference sequence). V lost 11 bases and J 0 bases, leaving 31 bases between the germline ends. The CDR3 has 20 residues. DNA of the CDR3: TGTGCCCAATGCGCCCGGGGGACCGCTTCGAGGGGGACAACTAATGAAAAACTGTTTTTT. This encodes CAQCARGTASRGTTNEKLFF.

This clonotype has at least ten counts. The V gene is TRBV6-5, the J gene TRBJ2-3; TRBD2 matches 11 bases. V dropped 10 bases and J dropped 2; count of bases not matched to a gene: 5. Germline CDR1 MNHEY, CDR2 SVGAGI. The CDR3 contains 14 residues. CDR3 DNA sequence: TGTGCCACCCTAGCGGGAGGATCCACAGATACGCAGTATTTT. This sequence encodes CATLAGGSTDTQYF.

In this sample, this clonotype is medium-sized. J is TRBJ2-7 and V is TRBV7-9; 9 nucleotides line up with TRBD1. The CDR3 totals 15 residues. With 5 bases clipped from V and 7 bases from J, the junction kept 12 bases outside the gene matches. CDR1 and CDR2 (germline): SEHNR, FQNEAQ (reference sequence). CDR3 loop: CASSLEGTGWSEQYF. For the CDR3, the DNA is TGTGCCAGCAGCCTGGAAGGGACAGGGTGGAGTGAGCAGTACTTC.

This clonotype came up many times. The chain uses TRBV20-1 and TRBJ1-2; D gene unclear. With 0 bases removed from V and 6 bases from J, the gap between germline ends came to 11 bases. This CDR3 has 13 residues. Germline assignment: CDR1 DFQATT and CDR2 SNEGSKA (reference sequence). CDR3 residues: CSARDRPGDGYTF. For the CDR3, the DNA is TGCAGTGCTAGAGATCGCCCCGGAGATGGCTACACCTTC.

This clonotype qualifies as medium-sized (0.01 to 0.1%). CDR3: CSVTTALSPGYTF. CDR3 coding DNA: TGCAGCGTTACGACAGCCCTTAGTCCCGGCTACACCTTC. The J gene is TRBJ1-2, the V gene TRBV29-1; a possible D gene is TRBD1 (5 bases). V lost 5 bases to trimming and J lost 8 bases, with 18 bases between them. The CDR3 runs to 13 residues. Germline assignment: CDR1 SQVTM and CDR2 ANQGSEA.

The chain combines TRBV20-1 with TRBJ2-1; 9 positions agree with TRBD2. V lost 3 bases to trimming and J lost 3 bases; unmatched junction nucleotides: 3. Germline CDR1 is DFQATT and CDR2 is SNEGSKA (reference sequence). CDR3 length equals 14 residues. The CDR3: CSASARGGYNEQFF. In DNA, the CDR3 is TGCAGTGCTAGCGCGCGGGGGGGCTACAATGAGCAGTTCTTC.

This clonotype showed up just a few times. The chain employs TRBV19 and TRBJ2-7, with TRBD1 matching 11 bases. The CDR3 contains 14 residues. V was clipped by 5 bases and J by 3 bases; unmatched bases: 3. The germline CDR1 and CDR2 sequences are LNHDA and SQIVND (reference sequence). CDR3 sequence reads: CASSPGQGDYEQYF. Written as DNA, the CDR3 is TGTGCCAGTAGTCCGGGACAGGGGGACTACGAGCAGTACTTC.

This clonotype is labeled medium-sized. The rearrangement links TRBV7-9 to TRBJ2-1; TRBD2 matches 12 bases. CDR3 length: 17 amino acids. The germline gives CDR1 SEHNR, CDR2 FQNEAQ (reference sequence). The J segment lost 7 bases and the V segment lost 4 bases, leaving 11 bases of the junction unmatched. The CDR3 bases are TGTGCCAGCAGCTCCTACCCTAGCGGGGGGGCCGTGAATGAGCAGTTCTTC. Its protein is CASSSYPSGGAVNEQFF.

This clonotype is medium-sized in the sample. The rearrangement uses TRBV27 and TRBJ1-5; D is ambiguous. This CDR3 is 13 amino acids long. CDR1 MNHEY and CDR2 SMNVEV come from the germline V gene (reference sequence). Trimming removed 2 bases at V and 4 bases at J, with 6 bases between. Here the CDR3 reads CASSLVNNQPQHF. CDR3 nucleotides: TGTGCCAGCAGTTTAGTGAATAATCAGCCCCAGCATTTT.

Judged by abundance, this clonotype is medium-sized. The V call is TRBV29-1, the J call TRBJ2-7; D gene ambiguous. Per germline, CDR1 SQVTM and CDR2 ANQGSEA. The CDR3 has 12 amino acids. Trimming removed 4 bases from V and 1 base from J, with 8 bases in between. The CDR3 nucleotides are TGCAGCGTTGTTAAAGATTCCTACGAGCAGTACTTC. This codes for CSVVKDSYEQYF.

This clonotype is categorized as medium-sized. The rearrangement joins TRBV11-3 to TRBJ2-3, with D possibly matching TRBD2 (6 bases). The CDR3 extends over 14 amino acids. The V gene's germline CDR1 is SGHNT and CDR2 YENEEA. V shed 1 base and J shed 2 bases, with 7 bases lying between them. The CDR3 nucleotides are TGTGCCAGCAGCTTAGGCGGGGACACAGATACGCAGTATTTT. Its translation is CASSLGGDTDTQYF.